A few counts support the clone carrying this T cell receptor beta chain. Its specificity is unknown. Described treatment: oral pan-JAK inhibitor, 5-10 mg twice daily. Researchers took lesional scalp punch biopsies and peripheral blood from people who were alopecia areata patients. The data stem from a study of CD8+ T cells in alopecia areata. Study background: Twice daily, treated patients received 5 to 10 mg of oral tofacitinib.

The study's findings and limits: Numerous clones, expanded in lesions, remained in scalp and blood during tofacitinib. Significant decreases in scalp clonality and expanded CD8+ clones followed tofacitinib treatment.

Extraction and reverse transcription of RNA yielded cDNA as the sequencing template. Some clones are missing from TCRdb's copy, which holds only in-frame ones; the method was immunoSEQ multiplex PCR. The data hold under 250,000 clones, with approximately 72% observed a single time. The CDR3 contains 12 residues. The V gene's germline CDR1 is SQVTM and CDR2 ANQGSEA. V lost 7 bases and J lost 1, with 8 bases in between. Sequenced here: CD4+ T cells sorted from blood, sampled at approximately week 42, from a patient treated with tofacitinib. The sequence was collected from a human donor with alopecia areata. The chain carries TRBV29-1 and TRBJ1-5; no clear D gene. CDR3 protein: CSAGESNQPQHF. The CDR3 bases are TGCAGCGCGGGTGAGAGCAATCAGCCCCAGCATTTT.